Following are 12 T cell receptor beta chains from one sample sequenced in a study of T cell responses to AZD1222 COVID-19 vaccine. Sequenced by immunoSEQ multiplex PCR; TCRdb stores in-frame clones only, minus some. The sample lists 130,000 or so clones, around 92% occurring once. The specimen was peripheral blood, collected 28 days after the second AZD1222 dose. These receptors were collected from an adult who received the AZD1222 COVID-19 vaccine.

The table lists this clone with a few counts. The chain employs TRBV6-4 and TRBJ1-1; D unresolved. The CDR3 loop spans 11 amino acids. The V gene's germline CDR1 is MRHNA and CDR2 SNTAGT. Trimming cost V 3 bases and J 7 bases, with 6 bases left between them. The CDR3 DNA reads TGTGCCAGCAGTGATATGATTGAAGCTTTCTTT. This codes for CASSDMIEAFF.

The CDR3 protein is CASSLTGIGTEAFF. The DNA for the CDR3 is TGTGCCAGCAGCCTCACAGGGATCGGGACTGAAGCTTTCTTT. This chain links TRBV7-9 with TRBJ1-1, with D tentatively TRBD1 (6 bases). CDR1 and CDR2 (germline): SEHNR, FQNEAQ (reference sequence). The CDR3 consists of 14 residues. Trimming removed 5 bases at V and 5 bases at J, with 15 bases between.

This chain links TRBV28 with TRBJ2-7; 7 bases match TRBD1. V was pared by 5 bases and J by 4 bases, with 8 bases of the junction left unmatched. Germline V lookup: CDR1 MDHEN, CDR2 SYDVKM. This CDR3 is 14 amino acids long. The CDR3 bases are TGTGCCAGCAGTACCGGACAGGTAATATACGAGCAGTACGTC. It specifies CASSTGQVIYEQYV.

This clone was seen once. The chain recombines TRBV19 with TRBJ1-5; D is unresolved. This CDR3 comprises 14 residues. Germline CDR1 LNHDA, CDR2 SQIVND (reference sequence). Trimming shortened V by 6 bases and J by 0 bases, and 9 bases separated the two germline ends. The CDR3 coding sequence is TGTGCCAGTAGCCGGCCAACTAGCAATCAGCCCCAGCATTTT. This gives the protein CASSRPTSNQPQHF.

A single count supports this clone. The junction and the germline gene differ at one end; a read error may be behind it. The CDR3, as DNA: TGTGCCAGCTCCCCACCTGGACAGTACCCTCGAGACTATGGCTACACCTTC. As protein: CASSPPGQYPRDYGYTF. The genes are TRBV18 and TRBJ1-2; tentatively, D is TRBD1 (6 bases). Germline V lookup: CDR1 KGHSH, CDR2 LQKENI. This CDR3 contains 17 residues.

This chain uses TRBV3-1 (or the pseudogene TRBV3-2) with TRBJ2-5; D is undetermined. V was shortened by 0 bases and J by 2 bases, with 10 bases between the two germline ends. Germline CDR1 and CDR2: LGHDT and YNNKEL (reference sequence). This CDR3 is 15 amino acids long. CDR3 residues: CASSQDMGSQETQYF. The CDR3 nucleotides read TGTGCCAGCAGCCAAGATATGGGCAGTCAAGAGACCCAGTACTTC.

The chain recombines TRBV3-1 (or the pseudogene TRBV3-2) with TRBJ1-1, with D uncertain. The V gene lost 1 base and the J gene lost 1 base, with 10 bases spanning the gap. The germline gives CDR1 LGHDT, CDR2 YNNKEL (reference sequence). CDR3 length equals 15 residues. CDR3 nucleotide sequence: TGTGCCAGCAGCCAAGGATTTCTCCCGAACACTGAAGCTTTCTTT. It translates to CASSQGFLPNTEAFF.

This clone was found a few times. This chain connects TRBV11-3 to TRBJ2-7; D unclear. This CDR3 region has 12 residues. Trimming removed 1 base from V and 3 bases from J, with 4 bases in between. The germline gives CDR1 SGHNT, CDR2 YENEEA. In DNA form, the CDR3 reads TGTGCCAGCAGCTTAGCTGGCTACGAGCAGTACTTC. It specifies CASSLAGYEQYF.

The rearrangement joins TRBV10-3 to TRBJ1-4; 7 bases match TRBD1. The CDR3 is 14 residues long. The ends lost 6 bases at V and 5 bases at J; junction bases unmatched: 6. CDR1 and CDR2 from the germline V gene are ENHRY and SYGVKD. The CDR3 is CAISDGQDNEKLFF. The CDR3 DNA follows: TGTGCCATCAGCGACGGACAGGACAATGAAAAACTGTTTTTT.

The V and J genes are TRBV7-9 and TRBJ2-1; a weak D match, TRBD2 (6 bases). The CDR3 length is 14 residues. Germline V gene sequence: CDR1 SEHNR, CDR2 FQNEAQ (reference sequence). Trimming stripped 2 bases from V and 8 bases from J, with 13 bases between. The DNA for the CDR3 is TGTGCCAGCAGCTTAATCGGCAGGGAGGATGAGCAGTTCTTC. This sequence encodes CASSLIGREDEQFF.

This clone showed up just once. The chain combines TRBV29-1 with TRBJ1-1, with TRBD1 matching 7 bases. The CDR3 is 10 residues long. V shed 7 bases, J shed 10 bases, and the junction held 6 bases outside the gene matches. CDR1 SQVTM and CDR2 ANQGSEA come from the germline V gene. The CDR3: CSALQGRAFF. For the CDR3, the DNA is TGCAGCGCTTTACAGGGGAGAGCTTTCTTT.

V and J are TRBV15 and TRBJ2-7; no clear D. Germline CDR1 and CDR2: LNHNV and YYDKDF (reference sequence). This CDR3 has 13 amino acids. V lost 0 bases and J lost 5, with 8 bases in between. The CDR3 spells CATSRDMGNEQYV. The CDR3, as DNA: TGTGCCACCAGCAGAGATATGGGGAACGAGCAGTACGTC.